The clone carrying this T cell receptor (beta chain) was seen at least ten times. No antigen is known for it. A sample-barcoded 5' primer and a J-beta primer mix were used in a second PCR of roughly 6 to 11 cycles. Every molecule of cDNA carried a tag from a template-switch adaptor with 12 random nucleotides. Individual samples furnished no less than 3 million CDR3-containing paired-end reads apiece. MiXCR, run by TCRdb on the 5' RACE reads, gives a single entry per CDR3 protein. The repertoire holds 650,000 to 700,000 distinct CDR3 sequences, with around 32% as singletons. The entry originates in a study of blood T cells in healthy people across ages. Study conclusions and caveats: Because donor CMV status was unknown, expanded clonotype changes were possibly confounded.

The receptor comes from a woman aged 80 or over in good health. Sequenced input: blood.

CDR3 sequence: CASSSLWDYTYEQYF. The DNA for the CDR3 is TGTGCCAGCAGCTCGCTGTGGGACTACACCTACGAGCAGTACTTC. The chain links TRBV6-2 or TRBV6-3 to TRBJ2-7; 7 positions match TRBD2. The germline V gene has CDR1 MNHEY and CDR2 SVGEGT. The CDR3 sequence is 15 residues long. V was clipped by 6 bases and J by 2 bases; unmatched bases: 10.